This T cell receptor (beta chain) was sequenced during a study of blood T cell repertoires in COVID-19. Study information: Specimens from acute and convalescent COVID-19 originated in the United States, Italy and Spain.

Original processing notes: Scientists estimated how many nucleated cells there were by amplifying reference gene primers. Here immunoSEQ multiplex PCR was the method, and the copy in TCRdb shows in-frame clones only, minus some. Clone size and the V and J calls come from that table; the DNA yielded D and trimming. The sample lists some 69,000 clones, about 92% seen once, with approximately 0.57% in the top ten. The Seattle patients joined while their infection was active and were tracked longitudinally afterward. This CDR3 comprises 13 residues. V lost 7 bases to trimming and J lost 0 bases, with 9 bases between them. Germline values: CDR1 SGHAT, CDR2 FQNNGV.

Sequenced: peripheral blood. V is TRBV11-2 and J is TRBJ1-1; D is possibly TRBD1 (6 bases). The sequence came from a man between 45 and 60 years old with COVID-19, enrolled during active disease. This CDR3 reads CASNRAMNTEAFF. Here the CDR3 DNA reads TGTGCCAGCAACAGGGCCATGAACACTGAAGCTTTCTTT.